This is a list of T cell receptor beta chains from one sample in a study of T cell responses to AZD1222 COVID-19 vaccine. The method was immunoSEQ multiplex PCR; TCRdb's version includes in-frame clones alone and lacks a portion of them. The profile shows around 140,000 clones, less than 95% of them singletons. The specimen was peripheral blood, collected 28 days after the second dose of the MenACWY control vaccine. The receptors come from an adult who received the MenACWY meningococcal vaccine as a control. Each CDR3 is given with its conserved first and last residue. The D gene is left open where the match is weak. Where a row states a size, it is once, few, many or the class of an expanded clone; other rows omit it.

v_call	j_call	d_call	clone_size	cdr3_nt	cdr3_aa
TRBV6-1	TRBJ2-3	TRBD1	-	TGTGCCAGCAGTGAATGGACAGGGGCCGGGAATACGCAGTATTTT	CASSEWTGAGNTQYF
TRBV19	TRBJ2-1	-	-	TGTGCCAGTAGTATAAGCCCGTATAGTGTTGAGCAGTTCTTC	CASSISPYSVEQFF
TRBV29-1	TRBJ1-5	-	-	TGCAGCGTTGGCTACGATCAGCCCCAGCATTTT	CSVGYDQPQHF
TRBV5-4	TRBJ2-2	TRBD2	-	TGTGCCAGCAGCGGGCAACTAGCGGGCACCGGGGAGCTGTTTTTT	CASSGQLAGTGELFF
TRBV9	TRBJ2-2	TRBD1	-	TGTGCCAGCAGCGTTTTAGGACAGGCCACCGGGGAGCTGTTTTTT	CASSVLGQATGELFF
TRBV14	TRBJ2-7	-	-	TGTGCCAGCAGCCAAGCCCCGTCCGGCTTCGGACAGATCCACGAGCAGTACTTC	CASSQAPSGFGQIHEQYF
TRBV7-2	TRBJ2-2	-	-	TGTGCCAGCAGCTTAACAGGGTTGGCCGGGGAGCTGTTTTTT	CASSLTGLAGELFF
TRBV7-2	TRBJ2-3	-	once	TGTGCCAGCAGCTTAGCAGGGAGCACAGATACGCAGTATTTT	CASSLAGSTDTQYF
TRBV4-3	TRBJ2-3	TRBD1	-	TGCGCCAGCAGCCGAAGGACAGGGGAACGAACAGATACGCAGTATTTT	CASSRRTGERTDTQYF
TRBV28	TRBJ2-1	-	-	TGTGCCAGCAGTTTACCGGAAACCTACAATGAGCAGTTCTTC	CASSLPETYNEQFF